The clone carrying this T cell receptor beta chain came up many times. Hyperthyroidism patients were newly diagnosed, had disease duration under 2 months, and were aged 18 to 65 years. This specimen comes from a study of T cells in Graves' hyperthyroidism and ophthalmopathy. Study information: Specimen type is peripheral blood, collected at initial diagnosis prior to any treatment.

RNA transcripts were the template for amplifying TCR beta CDR3 regions. The TCR CDR3 first-round RT-PCR relied on the HTBI primer set. From the multiplex PCR reads, TCRdb called clonotypes with MiXCR, one entry per CDR3 protein. The sample consists of roughly 250,000 distinct CDR3 sequences, roughly 15% of them appearing once. This CDR3 is built from 18 residues. Germline assignment: CDR1 MDHEN and CDR2 SYDVKM. The V segment lost 2 bases and the J segment 3 bases; nucleotides outside the gene matches: 12. This sequence was found in a woman between 35 and 50 years old with Graves' hyperthyroidism that later progressed to Graves' ophthalmopathy. The sample comprised blood. The rearrangement links TRBV28 to TRBJ2-1; the match to TRBD2 covers 8 bases. CDR3 coding DNA: TGTGCCAGCAGTTTAGGTGTCCCCAGCGGGAGCATCTACAATGAGCAGTTCTTC. Its protein is CASSLGVPSGSIYNEQFF.